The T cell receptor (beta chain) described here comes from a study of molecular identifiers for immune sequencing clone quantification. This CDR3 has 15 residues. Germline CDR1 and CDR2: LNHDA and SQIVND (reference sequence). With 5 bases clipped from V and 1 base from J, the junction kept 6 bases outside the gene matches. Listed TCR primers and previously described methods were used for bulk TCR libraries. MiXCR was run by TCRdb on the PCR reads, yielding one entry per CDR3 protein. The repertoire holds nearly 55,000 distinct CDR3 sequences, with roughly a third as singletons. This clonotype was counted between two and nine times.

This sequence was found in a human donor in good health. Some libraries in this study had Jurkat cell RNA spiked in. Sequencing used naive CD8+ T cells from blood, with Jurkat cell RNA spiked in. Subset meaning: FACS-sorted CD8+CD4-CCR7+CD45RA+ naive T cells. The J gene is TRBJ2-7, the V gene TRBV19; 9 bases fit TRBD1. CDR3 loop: CASSGMTGGSYEQYF. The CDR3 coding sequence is TGTGCCAGTAGTGGGATGACAGGGGGGTCCTACGAGCAGTACTTC. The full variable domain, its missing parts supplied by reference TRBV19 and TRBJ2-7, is DGGITQSPKYLFRKEGQNVTLSCEQNLNHDAMYWYRQDPGQGLRLIYYSQIVNDFQKGDIAEGYSVSREKKESFPLTVTSAQKNPTAFYLCASSGMTGGSYEQYFGPGTRLTVT.